This TCR beta chain is from a study of regulatory T cells in long-lasting Graves disease. Study-wide points: More public clonotypes were shared by persistent patients (under 3,000) than by new patients (roughly 910).

Libraries of TCR beta came from iRepertoire HTBI primers plus Arm-PCR of CDR3 regions. TCRdb reanalysed the multiplex PCR reads using MiXCR and keeps one entry per CDR3 protein. The sample has hundreds of thousands of distinct CDR3 sequences; about 15% are singletons. This clonotype was seen many times. Antigen specificity is unknown. The time point here: newly diagnosed GD, antithyroid drugs for less than 3 months. Making the TCR library involved RNA that had been extracted from PBMCs. The V end lost 6 bases, the J end lost 0 bases, and 6 bases lay between the germline ends. CDR1 and CDR2 from the germline V gene are SNHLY and FYNNEI. The CDR3 length is 13 residues. These same data were also listed under a study on T cells in Graves' hyperthyroidism and ophthalmopathy. That source notes: Pregnant or lactating patients were excluded, as were those with uncontrolled infection or other autoimmune disease. During a first-round RT-PCR of the TCR CDR3, the HTBI primer set was used. The model forecast ophthalmopathy, anticipating it by a median around 6.9 months before onset.

The material sequenced was peripheral blood mononuclear cells (PBMCs), taken at new diagnosis, from a patient treated with antithyroid drugs. V and J are TRBV2 and TRBJ1-5; D remains ambiguous. This receptor was identified in a woman aged 35 to 60 with Graves disease. The CDR3 sequence: CASSEYSNQPQHF. The DNA for the CDR3 is TGTGCCAGCAGCGAATATAGCAATCAGCCCCAGCATTTT.